Included here is one T cell receptor delta chain sequence, with context. It has no known antigen specificity. Base qualities are missing; no much larger clone stands one base away. This entry comes from a study of gamma-delta chains in newborns, infants, children (dated by TCRdb to about 2019). A note on the overall study: In the study title, it is stated that polyclonal expansion of innate gammadelta T cells is driven by microbial exposure immediately after birth. Right after human newborns were born, the researchers looked at the way microbial exposure shaped their populations of innate gammadelta T cells.

The CDR3 covers 19 residues, taking in both the cysteine and the phenylalanine. The entry retains the CDR3 DNA only, 57 bases that are in frame from base 1. Reading the germline V gene gives CDR1 GEAIGNYY and CDR2 EKD. Unmatched junction bases come to 11, with V trimmed by 1 base and J by 0 bases. Sequencing was carried out with an Illumina MiSeq. TCRdb reanalyzed the public reads with the CATT caller, and identical DNA sequences were merged afterwards. Present in this sample are a few thousand delta-chain clones, 5.2% of which were seen just once. Of the sample, 5.5% to 7% falls within the top ten clones.

The chain was built from TRDV2 and TRDJ1, and 12 junctional nucleotides match TRDD3. The J gene is absent in TCRdb and was assigned here via DNA matching to germline. The receptor's source is a child who was a newborn, infant or young child, either healthy, febrile or measles-vaccinated (not recorded which). The sequencing input was blood. CDR3 loop: CACDTLGDTRLLYTDKLIF. The nucleotide sequence reads as follows: TGTGCCTGTGACACACTGGGGGATACCAGGCTCTTGTACACCGATAAACTCATCTTT.